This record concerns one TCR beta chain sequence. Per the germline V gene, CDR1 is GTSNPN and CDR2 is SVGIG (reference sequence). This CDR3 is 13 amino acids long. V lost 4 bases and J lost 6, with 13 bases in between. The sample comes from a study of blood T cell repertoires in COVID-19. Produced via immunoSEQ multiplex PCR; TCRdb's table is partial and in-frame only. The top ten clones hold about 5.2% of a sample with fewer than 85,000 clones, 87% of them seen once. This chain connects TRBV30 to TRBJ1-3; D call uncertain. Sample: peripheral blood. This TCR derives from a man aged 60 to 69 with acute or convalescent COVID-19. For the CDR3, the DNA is TGTGCCTGGAACGCGGGCGCCGTAAACACCATATATTTT. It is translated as CAWNAGAVNTIYF.